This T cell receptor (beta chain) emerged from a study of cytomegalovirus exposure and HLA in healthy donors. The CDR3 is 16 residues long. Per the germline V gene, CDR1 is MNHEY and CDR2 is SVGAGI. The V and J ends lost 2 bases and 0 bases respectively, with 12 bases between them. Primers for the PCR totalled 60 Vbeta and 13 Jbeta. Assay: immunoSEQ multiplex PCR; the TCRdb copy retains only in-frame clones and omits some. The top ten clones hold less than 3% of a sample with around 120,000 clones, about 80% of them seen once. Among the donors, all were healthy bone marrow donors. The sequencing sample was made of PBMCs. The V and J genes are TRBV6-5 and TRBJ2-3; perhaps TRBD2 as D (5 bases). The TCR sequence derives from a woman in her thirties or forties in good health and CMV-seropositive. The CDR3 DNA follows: TGTGCCAGCAGTTACATAGCGTCTACTAGCACAGATACGCAGTATTTT. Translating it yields CASSYIASTSTDTQYF.